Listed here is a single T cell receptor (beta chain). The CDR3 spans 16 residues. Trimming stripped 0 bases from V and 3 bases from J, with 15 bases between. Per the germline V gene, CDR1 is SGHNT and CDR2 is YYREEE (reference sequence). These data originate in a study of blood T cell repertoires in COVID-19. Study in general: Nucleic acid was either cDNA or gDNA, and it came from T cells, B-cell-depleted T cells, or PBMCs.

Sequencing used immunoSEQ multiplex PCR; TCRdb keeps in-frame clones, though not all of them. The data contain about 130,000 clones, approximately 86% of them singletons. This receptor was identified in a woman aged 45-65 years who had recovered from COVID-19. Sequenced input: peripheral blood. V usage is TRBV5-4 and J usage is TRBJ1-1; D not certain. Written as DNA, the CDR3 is TGTGCCAGCAGCTTGGGGTCAGGCAGGTCGGACACTGAAGCTTTCTTT. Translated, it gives CASSLGSGRSDTEAFF. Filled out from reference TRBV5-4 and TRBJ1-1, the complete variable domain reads ETGVTQSPTHLIKTRGQQVTLRCSSQSGHNTVSWYQQALGQGPQFIFQYYREEENGRGNFPPRFSGLQFPNYSSELNVNALELDDSALYLCASSLGSGRSDTEAFFGQGTRLTVV.